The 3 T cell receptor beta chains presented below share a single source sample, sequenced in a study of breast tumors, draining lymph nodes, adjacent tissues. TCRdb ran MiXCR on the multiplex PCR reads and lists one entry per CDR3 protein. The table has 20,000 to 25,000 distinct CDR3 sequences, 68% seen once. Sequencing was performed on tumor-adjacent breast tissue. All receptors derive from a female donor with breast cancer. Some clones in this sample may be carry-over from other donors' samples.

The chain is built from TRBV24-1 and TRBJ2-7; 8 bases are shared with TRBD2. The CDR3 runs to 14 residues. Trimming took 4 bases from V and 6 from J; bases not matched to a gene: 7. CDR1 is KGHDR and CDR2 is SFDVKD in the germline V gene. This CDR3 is CATSDSGGAREQYF. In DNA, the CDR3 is TGTGCCACCAGTGACTCCGGGGGGGCGCGCGAGCAGTACTTC.

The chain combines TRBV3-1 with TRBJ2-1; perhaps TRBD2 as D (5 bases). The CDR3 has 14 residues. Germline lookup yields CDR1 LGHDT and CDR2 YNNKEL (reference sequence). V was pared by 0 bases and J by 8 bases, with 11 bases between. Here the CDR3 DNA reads TGTGCCAGCAGCCAAGATCCCAGGACTCATGAGCAGTTCTTC. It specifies CASSQDPRTHEQFF.

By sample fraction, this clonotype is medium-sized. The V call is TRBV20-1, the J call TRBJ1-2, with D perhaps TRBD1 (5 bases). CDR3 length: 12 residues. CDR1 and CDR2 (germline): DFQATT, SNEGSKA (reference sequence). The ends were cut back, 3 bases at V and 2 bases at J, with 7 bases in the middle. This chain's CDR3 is CSASSGNYGYTF. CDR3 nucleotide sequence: TGCAGTGCTAGTTCAGGGAACTATGGCTACACCTTC.